Shown below are 11 T cell receptor beta chains from a single sample sequenced in a study of blood T cell repertoires in COVID-19. Data came from immunoSEQ multiplex PCR; TCRdb stores just in-frame clones and leaves some out. Of about 24,000 clones listed, around nine tenths are singletons. What was sequenced was peripheral blood. The origin of the receptors is a man aged 70-80 years with COVID-19, enrolled during active disease.

This chain uses TRBV5-1 with TRBJ2-7, with 12 nucleotides matching TRBD2. Losses at the gene ends were 4 bases for V and 2 bases for J; bases not matched to a gene: 4. This CDR3 is 15 amino acids long. Germline V CDR1 and CDR2: SGHRS, YFSETQ. CDR3 in amino acids: CASSRRTSGTYEQYF. The CDR3 nucleotides are TGCGCCAGCAGCCGCCGGACTAGCGGGACCTACGAGCAGTACTTC.

The chain has TRBV7-9 and TRBJ2-1; 8 bases are a match to TRBD2. This CDR3 contains 16 residues. Looked up from germline, CDR1 is SEHNR and CDR2 is FQNEAQ (reference sequence). With 1 base clipped from V and 6 bases from J, the junction kept 8 bases outside the gene matches. The CDR3, as DNA: TGTGCCAGCAGCTTAGGCCCAGCGGGAGCAGGCAATGAGCAGTTCTTC. Translated: CASSLGPAGAGNEQFF.

The chain links TRBV2 to TRBJ1-5; weak D call: TRBD1 (6 bases). The CDR3 runs to 15 residues. Germline assignment: CDR1 SNHLY and CDR2 FYNNEI. V gave up 2 bases and J gave up 1 base, with 9 bases separating them. The CDR3 DNA is TGTGCCAGCAGTGAACAGGGGCTGAGCAATCAGCCCCAGCATTTT. Residues: CASSEQGLSNQPQHF. Looking up the rest from reference TRBV2 and TRBJ1-5 gives the full variable domain: EPEVTQTPSHQVTQMGQEVILRCVPISNHLYFYWYRQILGQKVEFLVSFYNNEISEKSEIFDDQFSVERPDGSNFTLKIRSTKLEDSAMYFCASSEQGLSNQPQHFGDGTRLSIL.

The gene calls are TRBV5-5 and TRBJ2-3, with D uncertain. The germline V and J ends were trimmed by 0 bases and 10 bases, with 9 bases remaining between them. The length of the CDR3 is 12 residues. Germline values: CDR1 SGHKS, CDR2 YYEKEE (reference sequence). In DNA, the CDR3 is TGTGCCAGCAGCTTGGATCTAGAAGCGCAGTATTTT. Encoded protein: CASSLDLEAQYF. Looking up the rest from reference TRBV5-5 and TRBJ2-3 gives the full variable domain: DAGVTQSPTHLIKTRGQQVTLRCSPISGHKSVSWYQQVLGQGPQFIFQYYEKEERGRGNFPDRFSARQFPNYSSELNVNALLLGDSALYLCASSLDLEAQYFGPGTRLTVL.

The J gene is TRBJ2-2, the V gene TRBV10-2; 8 nucleotides line up with TRBD2. Germline-derived CDR1 and CDR2 are WSHSY and SAAADI. The CDR3 extends over 15 amino acids. The trim removed 3 bases at V and 5 bases at J, leaving 5 bases unmatched. CDR3 sequence reads: CASSDLGGGTGELFF. DNA for the CDR3: TGCGCCAGCAGTGACTTGGGCGGGGGGACCGGGGAGCTGTTTTTT.

The chain joins TRBV18 to TRBJ1-4; 8 positions match TRBD1. Trimming at V came to 3 bases and at J to 7 bases, leaving 7 bases not matched to a gene. CDR1 is KGHSH, CDR2 LQKENI, per germline. This CDR3 contains 15 residues. The CDR3 DNA sequence: TGTGCCAGCTCACCTGGACAGGGTCTGGTTGAAAAACTGTTTTTT. Protein sequence: CASSPGQGLVEKLFF.

The chain links TRBV19 to TRBJ1-2; tentatively, D is TRBD1 (5 bases). The germline CDR1 and CDR2 sequences are LNHDA and SQIVND (reference sequence). This CDR3 has 15 amino acids. V gave up 5 bases and J gave up 3 bases, with 16 bases separating them. CDR3 nucleotides: TGTGCCAGTAGTTCCCTGCTGGGGGGGGACTATGGCTACACCTTC. As protein: CASSSLLGGDYGYTF.

This clone came up a few times. V and J are TRBV12-3 or TRBV12-4 and TRBJ1-2, with D perhaps matching TRBD1 (5 bases). Between the trimmed V and J ends, which lost 0 bases and 4 bases, there was a span of 6 bases. This CDR3 comprises 13 residues. CDR3 sequence: CASSLAQGYGYTF. For the CDR3, the DNA is TGTGCCAGCAGTTTAGCTCAGGGCTATGGCTACACCTTC.

V is TRBV4-1 and J is TRBJ1-1; no clear D gene. CDR1 is MGHRA, CDR2 YSYEKL, per germline. Trimming took off 4 bases at V and 3 bases at J, with 15 bases between the two ends. This CDR3 is 15 amino acids long. The CDR3 nucleotides are TGCGCCAGCAGCCTCGGAAGAACTAAGGACACTGAAGCTTTCTTT. It encodes CASSLGRTKDTEAFF.

The gene calls are TRBV18 and TRBJ2-3, with D possibly matching TRBD1 (5 bases). This CDR3 region has 16 residues. Germline V gene sequence: CDR1 KGHSH, CDR2 LQKENI. Trimming left V 0 bases short and J 2 bases short, with 12 bases between. The CDR3 reads CASSPPRQKLTDTQYF. CDR3 sequence (DNA): TGTGCCAGCTCACCACCGAGACAGAAACTCACAGATACGCAGTATTTT.

The chain is built from TRBV7-7 and TRBJ2-2, with D perhaps TRBD2 (8 bases). The CDR3 sequence is 20 residues long. With 6 bases removed from V and 7 bases from J, the gap between germline ends came to 33 bases. Per the germline V gene, CDR1 is SSHAT and CDR2 is FNYEAQ (reference sequence). The CDR3 sequence: CASRRPGQPTSGPQRGELFF. CDR3 DNA: TGTGCCAGCAGGCGCCCGGGACAGCCTACTAGCGGTCCCCAACGCGGGGAGCTGTTTTTT.